This TCR beta chain emerged from a study of beta chain features in type 1 diabetes. A single heparinised draw of roughly 100 mL on average was taken per donor. General study findings and limits: A possible short-template PCR bias applies equally to patients and controls. People with Type 1 diabetes carried modestly yet significantly shorter TCRB CDR3s in all four CD4+ subsets.

A remark on this clone: What it binds is not known.

Sequencing targeted expressed TCRB transcripts, as all isolated RNA had been reverse transcribed. Read counts averaged around 3.5 million for samples of naive, central memory and regulatory T cells. Only in-frame clones appear in the TCRdb table, and some are missing; sequencing was by immunoSEQ multiplex PCR. The table records under 250,000 clones, around 9.9% of them present only once. The CDR3 has 15 amino acids. Germline V gene data show CDR1 as MNHNY and CDR2 as SVGAGI (reference sequence). With V trimmed by 2 bases and J by 6 bases, 6 bases remained unmatched. This chain connects TRBV6-6 to TRBJ2-1; 8 bases fit TRBD2. The sample consisted of central memory CD4+ T cells from blood. The clonotype was recovered from a man younger than 30 in good health. The CDR3 sequence is CASSYGSGSSNEQFF. The CDR3 DNA sequence: TGTGCCAGCAGTTACGGGAGCGGGAGTAGCAATGAGCAGTTCTTC.